The clone carrying this T cell receptor beta chain came up a few times. V was cut by 3 bases and J by 0 bases, with 22 bases left in between. Germline CDR1 and CDR2: SGHRS and YFSETQ. This CDR3 region has 20 residues. These data are taken from a study of blood T cells in healthy people across ages. Each of the donors had approximately 10 milliliters of peripheral blood drawn into EDTA-treated Vacutainer tubes. Extraction yielded at least 6 micrograms of total RNA per sample. PCR was performed a second time for roughly 7 to 11 cycles using a sample-barcoded 5' primer and a J-beta primer mix. A 12-random-nucleotide template-switch adaptor tagged each cDNA molecule. TCRdb reprocessed the 5' RACE reads with MiXCR, giving one entry per CDR3 protein. This sample has 800,000 to 950,000 distinct CDR3 sequences, with 25% to 30% found just once. The same specimen was also included in a second study, on T cells of mothers and their children. Per that study: Each child gave some 3 million TCR beta CDR3 reads (each mother, over 8.5 million).

This chain uses TRBV5-1 with TRBJ2-6; D uncertain. This receptor was identified in a woman aged 40 to 55 in good health. The specimen sequenced was blood. In DNA, the CDR3 is TGCGCCAGCAGCTGGCTGGGTGTGGGTCCACCCTCCTCTGGGGCCAACGTCCTGACTTTC. This sequence encodes CASSWLGVGPPSSGANVLTF.